The present TCR beta chain was sequenced within a study of blood T cell repertoires in COVID-19. Overall study: The study drew acute and convalescent COVID-19 samples from the United States, Italy and Spain.

With V trimmed by 5 bases and J by 1 base, 4 bases remained unmatched. CDR1 is SGHTA and CDR2 is FQGNSA in the germline V gene. The CDR3 consists of 15 residues. Study members were between about 18 and 100 years old and lived in 20 to 30 US regions. Two negative PCRs, clearance, or symptom resolution characterized the recovered Cohort 3 donors. In the authors' methods: Reference gene primer amplification gave estimated nucleated cell counts. TCRdb's copy holds only in-frame clones and misses some; the assay was immunoSEQ multiplex PCR. D and trimming were read from the DNA, whereas the V and J calls and clone size are those reported in that table. The sample holds 450,000 to 500,000 clones, roughly nine tenths seen once.

The sequence was collected from a woman in her sixties or seventies who had recovered from COVID-19. This chain joins TRBV7-2 and TRBJ2-3; 9 bases fit TRBD2. What was sequenced was PBMCs or T cells enriched from blood (not recorded which). The CDR3 DNA sequence: TGTGCCAGCAGCACAGCGGGGGGCGGCACAGATACGCAGTATTTT. Amino acids: CASSTAGGGTDTQYF.